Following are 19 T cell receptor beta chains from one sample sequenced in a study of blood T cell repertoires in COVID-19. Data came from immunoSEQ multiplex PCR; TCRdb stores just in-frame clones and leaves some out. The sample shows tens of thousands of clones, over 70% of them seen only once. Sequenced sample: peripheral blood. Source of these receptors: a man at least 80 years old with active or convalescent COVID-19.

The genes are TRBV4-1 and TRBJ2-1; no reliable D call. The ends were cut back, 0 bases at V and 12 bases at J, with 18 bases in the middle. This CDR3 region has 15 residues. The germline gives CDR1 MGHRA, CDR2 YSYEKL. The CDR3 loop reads CASSQEPDTDHGQFF. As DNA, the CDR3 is TGCGCCAGCAGCCAAGAACCAGACACCGATCACGGGCAGTTCTTC.

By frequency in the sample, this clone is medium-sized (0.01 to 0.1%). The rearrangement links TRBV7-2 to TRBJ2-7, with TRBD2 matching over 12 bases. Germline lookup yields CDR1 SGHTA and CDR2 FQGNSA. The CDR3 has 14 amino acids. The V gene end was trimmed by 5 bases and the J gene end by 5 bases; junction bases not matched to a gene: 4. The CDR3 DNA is TGTGCCAGCAGCCAGACTAGCGGGAGCCACGAGCAGTACTTC. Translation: CASSQTSGSHEQYF.

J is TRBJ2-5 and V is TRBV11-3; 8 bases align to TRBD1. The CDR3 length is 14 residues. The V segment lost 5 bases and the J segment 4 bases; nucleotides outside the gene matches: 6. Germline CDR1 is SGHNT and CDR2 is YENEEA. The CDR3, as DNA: TGTGCCAGCAGCCTCCGGACAGGGAGAGAGACCCAGTACTTC. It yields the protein CASSLRTGRETQYF.

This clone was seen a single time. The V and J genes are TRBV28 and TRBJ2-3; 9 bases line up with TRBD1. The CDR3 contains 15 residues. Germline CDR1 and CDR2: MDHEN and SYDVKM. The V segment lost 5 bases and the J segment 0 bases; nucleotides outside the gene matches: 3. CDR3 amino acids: CASSRTGASTDTQYF. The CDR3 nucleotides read TGTGCCAGCAGTCGGACAGGGGCGAGCACAGATACGCAGTATTTT.

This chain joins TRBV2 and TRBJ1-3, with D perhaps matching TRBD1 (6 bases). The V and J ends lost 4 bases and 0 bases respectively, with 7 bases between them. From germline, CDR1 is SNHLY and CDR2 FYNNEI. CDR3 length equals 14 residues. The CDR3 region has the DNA TGTGCCAGCAGTGGACAGGTCTCTGGAAACACCATATATTTT. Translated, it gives CASSGQVSGNTIYF.

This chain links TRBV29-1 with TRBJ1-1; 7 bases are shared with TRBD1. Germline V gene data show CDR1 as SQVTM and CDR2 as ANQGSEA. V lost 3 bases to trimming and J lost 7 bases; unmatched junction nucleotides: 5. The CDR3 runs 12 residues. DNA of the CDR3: TGCAGCGTTGAGGTGACAGGGTTTGAAGCTTTCTTT. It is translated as CSVEVTGFEAFF.

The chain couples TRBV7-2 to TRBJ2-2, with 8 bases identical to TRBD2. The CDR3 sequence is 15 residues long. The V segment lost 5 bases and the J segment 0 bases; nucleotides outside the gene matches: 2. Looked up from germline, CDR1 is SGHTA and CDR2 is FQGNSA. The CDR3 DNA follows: TGTGCCAGCAGCATGGGACTAGCGAACACCGGGGAGCTGTTTTTT. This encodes CASSMGLANTGELFF.

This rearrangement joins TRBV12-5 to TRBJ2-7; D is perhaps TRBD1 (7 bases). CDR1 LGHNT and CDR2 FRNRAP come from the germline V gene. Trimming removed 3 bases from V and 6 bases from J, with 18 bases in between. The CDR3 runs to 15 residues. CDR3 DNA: TGTGCTAGTGGTTTCAGCAACAGGGGAGGTGGCGAGCAGTACTTC. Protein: CASGFSNRGGGEQYF.

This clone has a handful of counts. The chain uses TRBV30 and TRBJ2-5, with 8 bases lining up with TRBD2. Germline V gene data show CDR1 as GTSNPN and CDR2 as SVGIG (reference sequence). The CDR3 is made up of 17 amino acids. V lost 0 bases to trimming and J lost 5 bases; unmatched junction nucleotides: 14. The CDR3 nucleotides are TGTGCCTGGAGTGTATTGCTCCGGGGGGGGGCTGGGGAGACCCAGTACTTC. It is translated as CAWSVLLRGGAGETQYF.

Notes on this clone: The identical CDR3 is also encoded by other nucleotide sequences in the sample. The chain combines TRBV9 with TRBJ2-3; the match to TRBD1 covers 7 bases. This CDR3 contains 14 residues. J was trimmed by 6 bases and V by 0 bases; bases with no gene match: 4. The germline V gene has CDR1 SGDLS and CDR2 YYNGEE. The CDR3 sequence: CASSVDRGRDTQYF. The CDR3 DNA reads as TGTGCCAGCAGCGTAGACAGGGGAAGGGATACGCAGTATTTT.

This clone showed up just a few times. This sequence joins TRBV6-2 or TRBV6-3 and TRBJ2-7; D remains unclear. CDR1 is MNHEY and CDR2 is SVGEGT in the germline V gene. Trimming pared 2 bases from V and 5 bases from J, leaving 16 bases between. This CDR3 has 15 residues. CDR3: CASSYPSWLRNEQYF. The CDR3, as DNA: TGTGCCAGCAGTTACCCGTCCTGGTTGCGGAACGAGCAGTACTTC.

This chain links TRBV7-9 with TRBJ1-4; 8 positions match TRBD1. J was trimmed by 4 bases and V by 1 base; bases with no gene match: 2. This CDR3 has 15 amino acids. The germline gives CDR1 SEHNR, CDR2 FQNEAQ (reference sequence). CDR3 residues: CASSLGTGINEKLFF. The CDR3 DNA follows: TGTGCCAGCAGCTTAGGGACAGGGATTAATGAAAAACTGTTTTTT.

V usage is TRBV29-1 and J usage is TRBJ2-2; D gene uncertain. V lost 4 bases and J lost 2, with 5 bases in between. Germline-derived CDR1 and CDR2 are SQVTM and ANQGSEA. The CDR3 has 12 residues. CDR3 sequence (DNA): TGCAGCGTTGTAACTAACACCGGGGAGCTGTTTTTT. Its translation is CSVVTNTGELFF.

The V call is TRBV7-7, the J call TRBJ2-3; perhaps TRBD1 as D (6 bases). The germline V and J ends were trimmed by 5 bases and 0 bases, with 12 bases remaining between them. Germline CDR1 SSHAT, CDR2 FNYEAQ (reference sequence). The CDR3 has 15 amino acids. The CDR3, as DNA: TGTGCCAGCAGCCCCCGGACAGCTAGCACAGATACGCAGTATTTT. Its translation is CASSPRTASTDTQYF.

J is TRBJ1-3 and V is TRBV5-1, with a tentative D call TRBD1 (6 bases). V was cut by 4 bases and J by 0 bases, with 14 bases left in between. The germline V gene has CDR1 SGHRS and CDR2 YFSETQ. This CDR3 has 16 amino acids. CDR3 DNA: TGCGCCAGCAGCGCGGGGGCGGTGGTCTCTGGAAACACCATATATTTT. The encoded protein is CASSAGAVVSGNTIYF.

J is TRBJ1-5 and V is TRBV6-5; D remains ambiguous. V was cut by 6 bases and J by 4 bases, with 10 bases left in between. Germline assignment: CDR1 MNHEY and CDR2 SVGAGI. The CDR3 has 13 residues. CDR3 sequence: CASRIEGNQPQHF. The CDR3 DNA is TGTGCCAGCAGAATCGAGGGAAATCAGCCCCAGCATTTT.

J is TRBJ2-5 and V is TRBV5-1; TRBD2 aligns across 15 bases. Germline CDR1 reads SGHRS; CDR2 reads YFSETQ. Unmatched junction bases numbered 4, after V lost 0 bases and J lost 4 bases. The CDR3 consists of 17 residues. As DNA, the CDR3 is TGCGCCAGCAGCTTGGGGACTAGCGGGGGGGCCAGAGAGACCCAGTACTTC. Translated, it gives CASSLGTSGGARETQYF.

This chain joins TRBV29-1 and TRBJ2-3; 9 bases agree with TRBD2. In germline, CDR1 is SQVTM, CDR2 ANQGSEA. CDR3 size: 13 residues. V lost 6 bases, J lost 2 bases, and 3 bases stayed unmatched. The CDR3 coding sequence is TGCAGCGTCGCTAGCGGGGCCACAGATACGCAGTATTTT. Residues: CSVASGATDTQYF.

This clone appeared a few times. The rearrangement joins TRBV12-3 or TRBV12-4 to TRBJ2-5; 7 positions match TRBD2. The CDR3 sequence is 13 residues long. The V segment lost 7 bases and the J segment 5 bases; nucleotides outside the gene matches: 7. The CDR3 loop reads CASIQRGGETQYF. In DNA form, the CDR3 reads TGTGCCAGCATACAGCGGGGAGGGGAGACCCAGTACTTC.